The source of this T cell receptor beta chain is a study of cytomegalovirus exposure and HLA in healthy donors. The CDR3 loop spans 14 amino acids. Looked up from germline, CDR1 is MNHEY and CDR2 is SVGAGI. V shed 4 bases and J shed 0 bases, with 9 bases lying between them. The PCR contained 60 Vbeta and 13 Jbeta primers. Assay used: immunoSEQ multiplex PCR; TCRdb lists only in-frame clones, some missing. The table includes fewer than 200,000 clones, about 86% detected once. This TCR derives from a man in his forties in good health and CMV-seropositive. The material sequenced was PBMCs. The gene calls are TRBV6-5 and TRBJ1-1; maybe TRBD1 (5 bases). In DNA, the CDR3 is TGTGCCAGCAGTTCGGGGGGAATGAACACTGAAGCTTTCTTT. Translating it yields CASSSGGMNTEAFF.